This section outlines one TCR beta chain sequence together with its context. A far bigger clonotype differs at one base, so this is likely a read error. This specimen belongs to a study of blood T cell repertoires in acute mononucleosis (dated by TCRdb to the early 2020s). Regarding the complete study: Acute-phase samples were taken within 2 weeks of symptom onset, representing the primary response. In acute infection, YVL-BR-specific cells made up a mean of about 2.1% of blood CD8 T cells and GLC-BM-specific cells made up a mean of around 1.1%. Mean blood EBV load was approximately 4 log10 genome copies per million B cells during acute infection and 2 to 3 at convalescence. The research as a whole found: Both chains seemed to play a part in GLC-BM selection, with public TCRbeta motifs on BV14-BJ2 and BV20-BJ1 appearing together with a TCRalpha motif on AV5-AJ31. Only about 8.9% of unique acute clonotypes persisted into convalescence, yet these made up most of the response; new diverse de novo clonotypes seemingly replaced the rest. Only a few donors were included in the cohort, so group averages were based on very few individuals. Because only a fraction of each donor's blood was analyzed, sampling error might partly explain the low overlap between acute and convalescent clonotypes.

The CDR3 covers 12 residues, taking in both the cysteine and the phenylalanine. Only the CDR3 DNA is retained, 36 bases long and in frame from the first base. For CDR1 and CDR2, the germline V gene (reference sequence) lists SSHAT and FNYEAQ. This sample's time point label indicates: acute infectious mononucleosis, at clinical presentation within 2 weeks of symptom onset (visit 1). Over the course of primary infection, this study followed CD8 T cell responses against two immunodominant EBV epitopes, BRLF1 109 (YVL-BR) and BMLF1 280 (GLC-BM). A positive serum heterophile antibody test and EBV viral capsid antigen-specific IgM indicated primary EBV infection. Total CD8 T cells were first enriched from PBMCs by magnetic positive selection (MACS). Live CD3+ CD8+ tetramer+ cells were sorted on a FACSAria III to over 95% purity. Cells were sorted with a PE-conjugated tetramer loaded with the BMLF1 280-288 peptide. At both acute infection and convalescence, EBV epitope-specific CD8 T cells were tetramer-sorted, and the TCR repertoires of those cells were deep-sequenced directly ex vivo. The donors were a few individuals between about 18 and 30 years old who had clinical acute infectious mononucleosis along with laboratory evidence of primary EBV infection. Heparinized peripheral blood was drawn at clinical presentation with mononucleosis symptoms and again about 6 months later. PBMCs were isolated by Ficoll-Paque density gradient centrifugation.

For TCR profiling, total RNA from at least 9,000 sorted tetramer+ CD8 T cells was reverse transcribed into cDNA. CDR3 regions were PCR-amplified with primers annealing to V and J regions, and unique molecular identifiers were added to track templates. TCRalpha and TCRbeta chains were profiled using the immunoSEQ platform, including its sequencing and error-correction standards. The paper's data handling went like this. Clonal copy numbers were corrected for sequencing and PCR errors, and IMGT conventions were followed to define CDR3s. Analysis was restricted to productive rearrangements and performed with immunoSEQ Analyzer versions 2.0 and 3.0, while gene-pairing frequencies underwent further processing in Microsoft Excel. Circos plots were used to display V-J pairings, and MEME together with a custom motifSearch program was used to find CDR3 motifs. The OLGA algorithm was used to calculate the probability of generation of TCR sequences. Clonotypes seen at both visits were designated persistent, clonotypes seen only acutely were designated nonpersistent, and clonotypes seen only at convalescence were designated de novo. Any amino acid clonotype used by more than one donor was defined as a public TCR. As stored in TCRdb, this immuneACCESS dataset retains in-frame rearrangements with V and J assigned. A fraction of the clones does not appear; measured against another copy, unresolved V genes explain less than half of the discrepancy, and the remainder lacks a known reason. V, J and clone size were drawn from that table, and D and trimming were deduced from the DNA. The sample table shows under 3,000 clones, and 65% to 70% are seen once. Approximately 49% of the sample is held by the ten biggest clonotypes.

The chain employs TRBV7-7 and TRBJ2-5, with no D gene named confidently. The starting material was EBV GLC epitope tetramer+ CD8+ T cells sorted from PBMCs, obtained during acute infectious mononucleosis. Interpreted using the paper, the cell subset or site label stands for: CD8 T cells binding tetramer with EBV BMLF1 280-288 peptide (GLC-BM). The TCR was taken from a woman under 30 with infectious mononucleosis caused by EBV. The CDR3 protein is CASSRSQETQYF. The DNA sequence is TGTGCTAGCAGCAGGTCCCAAGAGACCCAGTACTTC. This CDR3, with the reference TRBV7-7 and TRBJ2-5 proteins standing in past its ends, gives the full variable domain GAGVSQSPRYKVTKRGQDVTLRCDPISSHATLYWYQQALGQGPEFLTYFNYEAQPDKSGLPSDRFSAERPEGSISTLTIQRTEQRDSAMYRCASSRSQETQYFGPGTRLLVL.